Sequencing of this T cell receptor beta chain was carried out in a study of T cell repertoires in cytomegalovirus infection. TCRdb reanalysed the reads using MiXCR and keeps one entry per CDR3 protein. Among about 920,000 distinct CDR3 sequences, around a third were seen once, and the ten largest hold more than 12%. Points on this clonotype: Its antigen is unknown.

V gave up 4 bases and J gave up 0 bases; unmatched junction bases: 9. The CDR3 has 17 amino acids. Germline V CDR1 and CDR2: SGHDN, FVKESK. This TCR derives from a human donor in good health (CMV status not recorded). Some clones in this sample may be carry-over from other donors' samples. Sequences were derived from cultured CD8+ T cells from PBMCs, sampled from culture after CMV antigen stimulation. The J gene is TRBJ2-3, the V gene TRBV14; 8 positions match TRBD1. This CDR3 is CASSLGDRGDSTDTQYF. CDR3 coding DNA: TGTGCCAGCAGCCTCGGAGACAGGGGTGATAGCACAGATACGCAGTATTTT. Complete variable domain (other parts from reference TRBV14 and TRBJ2-3): EAGVTQFPSHSVIEKGQTVTLRCDPISGHDNLYWYRRVMGKEIKFLLHFVKESKQDESGMPNNRFLAERTGGTYSTLKVQPAELEDSGVYFCASSLGDRGDSTDTQYFGPGTRLTVL.